A selection of T cell receptor beta chains follows, all from one sample in a study of blood T cell repertoires in COVID-19. Produced via immunoSEQ multiplex PCR; TCRdb's table is partial and in-frame only. Of 100,000 to 150,000 clones listed, roughly 90% are singletons. Sequenced material: peripheral blood. These receptors were obtained from a man aged 35-49 years with acute or convalescent COVID-19. CDR3s include the opening cysteine and the closing phenylalanine or tryptophan.

18	TRBV4-2	TRBJ1-6	CASSQEVTGTGESSPLHF
13	TRBV12-3/TRBV12-4	TRBJ2-1	CASRAGVLNEQFF
16	TRBV11-3	TRBJ2-1	CASSLALTGGNNEQFF
15	TRBV3-1/TRBV3-2	TRBJ1-1	CASSQEFQMNTEAFF
14	TRBV24-1	TRBJ1-4	CATSGAGPFEKLFF
18	TRBV30	TRBJ2-3	CAWSVLRLAVRFTDTQYF
15	TRBV6-5	TRBJ2-1	CASRRLAGGYNEQFF
11	TRBV12-3/TRBV12-4	TRBJ2-7	CASSYRGEQYF
16	TRBV6-5	TRBJ1-1	CASSYSAGALNTEAFF
16	TRBV7-2	TRBJ2-6	CASSLAAGPGANVLTF
13	TRBV6-4	TRBJ1-2	CASIPTGVRGYTF
13	TRBV2	TRBJ1-1	CASSVAAETEAFF
14	TRBV10-2	TRBJ1-1	CASSPRTGGTEAFF
17	TRBV10-3	TRBJ1-3	CAIRAPGTATAGNTIYF
14	TRBV2	TRBJ1-2	CASSEFRGGYGYTF